These T cell receptor beta chains were read from a single sample in a study of cytomegalovirus exposure and HLA in healthy donors. Some clones are missing from TCRdb's copy, which holds only in-frame ones; the method was immunoSEQ multiplex PCR. The data contain 150,000 or so clones, 80% of them singletons. Specimen: PBMCs. Receptor source: a man aged 30-40 years in good health and CMV-seropositive. CDR3s leave out the opening cysteine and the closing phenylalanine or tryptophan.

cdr3_aa,v_call
ASTRGQTLSDTQY,TRBV28
ASSESGREGNEQY,TRBV25-1
ASSYGRATGNTIY,TRBV6-6
ASRLSGIFYNEQF,TRBV12-2
ASSPGGSAYEQY,TRBV9
SVADTSTNEKLF,TRBV29-1
ASSVEARTGASGNTIY,TRBV9
ASNPPDSRNEQF,TRBV9
ASSYGGSMEQY,TRBV6-6
SAESGQELF,TRBV20-1
ASSPGQGGHIQY,TRBV2
ASSRGQGAYEQY,TRBV4-1
ASLTYTGAYEQY,TRBV28
ASNQGGGSNEKLF,TRBV2
RAEGGYEQY,TRBV20-1
ASSISRDNEQY,TRBV19
ASSPRTGVYEQY,TRBV18
ASSLGWGDQPQH,TRBV7-6
ASSPKENRLIALETQY,TRBV5-5
ASSGMRSGEAF,TRBV5-5
ASSPQGRTSGYNEQF,TRBV5-6
ASSLAGYGYT,TRBV5-6
ASSLRTKEGETQY,TRBV11-3
ASSKEDSYSNQPQH,TRBV9
ASGPPGLAGEEDEQY,TRBV12-5
ASSLLVVTEVSGELF,TRBV11-2
ARTRQNDGYT,TRBV30
ASSSGLQETQY,TRBV5-1
AWSVTRASGRASEQF,TRBV30
ASSLAQGGTNYGYT,TRBV7-9
ASSTRTSGRVDEQF,TRBV5-1
ASSIRLRSHSYNEQF,TRBV19
ASSKWTGLDTEAF,TRBV10-2
AAKMAGYNEQF,TRBV27
ASSLFGGRAGNEQF,TRBV27
ASSQDLRVAGVEQY,TRBV4-2
ASGSGGGGTGELF,TRBV5-1
ASSLGGTAYEQY,TRBV11-1
ASSPRRTSGSSNTGELF,TRBV5-1
ASSRSEGTEAF,TRBV2
ASRTATSAEQY,TRBV2
ASSPRGQGREEQY,TRBV27
ATSSPGQRTYEQY,TRBV15
ASSQTLAGGNTGELF,TRBV7-3
ASSDPGLTSTNEKLF,TRBV6-1
ASSPTGPTPGQPQH,TRBV28
ASRGTYNEQF,TRBV6-5